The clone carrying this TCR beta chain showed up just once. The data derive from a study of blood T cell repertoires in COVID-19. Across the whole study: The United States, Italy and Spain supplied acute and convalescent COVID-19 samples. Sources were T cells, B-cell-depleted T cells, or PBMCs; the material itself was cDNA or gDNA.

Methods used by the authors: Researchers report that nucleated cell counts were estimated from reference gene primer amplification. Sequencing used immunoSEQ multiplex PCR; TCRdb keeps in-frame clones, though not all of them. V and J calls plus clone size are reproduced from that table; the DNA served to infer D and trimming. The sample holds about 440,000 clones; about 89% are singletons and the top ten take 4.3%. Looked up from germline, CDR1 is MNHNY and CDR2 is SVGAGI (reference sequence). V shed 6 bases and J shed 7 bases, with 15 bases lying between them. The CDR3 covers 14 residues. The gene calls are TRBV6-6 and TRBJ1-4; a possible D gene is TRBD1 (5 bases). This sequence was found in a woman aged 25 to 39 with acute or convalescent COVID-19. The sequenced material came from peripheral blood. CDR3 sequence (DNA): TGTGCCAGCAGGTCCGGGACTAGGGGTGAAAAACTGTTTTTT. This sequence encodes CASRSGTRGEKLFF.